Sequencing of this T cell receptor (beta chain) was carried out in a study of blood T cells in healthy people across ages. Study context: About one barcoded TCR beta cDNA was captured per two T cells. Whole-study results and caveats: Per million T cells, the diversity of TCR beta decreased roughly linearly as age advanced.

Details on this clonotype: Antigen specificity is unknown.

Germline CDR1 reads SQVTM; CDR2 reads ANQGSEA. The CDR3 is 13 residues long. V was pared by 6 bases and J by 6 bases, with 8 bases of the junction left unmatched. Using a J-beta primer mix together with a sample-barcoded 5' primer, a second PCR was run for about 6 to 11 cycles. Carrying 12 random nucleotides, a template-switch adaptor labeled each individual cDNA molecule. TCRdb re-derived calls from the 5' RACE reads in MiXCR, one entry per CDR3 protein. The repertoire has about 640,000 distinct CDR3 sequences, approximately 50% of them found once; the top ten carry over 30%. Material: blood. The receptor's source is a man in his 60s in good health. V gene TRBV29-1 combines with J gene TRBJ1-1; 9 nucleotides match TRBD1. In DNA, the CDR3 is TGCAGCGTGGGGGGACAGGGCCTTTCTGAAGCTTTCTTT. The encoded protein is CSVGGQGLSEAFF. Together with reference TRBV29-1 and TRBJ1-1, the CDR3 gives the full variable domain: SAVISQKPSRDICQRGTSLTIQCQVDSQVTMMFWYRQQPGQSLTLIATANQGSEATYESGFVIDKFPISRPNLTFSTLTVSNMSPEDSSIYLCSVGGQGLSEAFFGQGTRLTVV.